The text below deals with one T cell receptor (beta chain). This entry comes from a study of early T cells in non-severe SARS-CoV-2 infection. One entry per CDR3 protein, called by TCRdb with MiXCR from the 5' RACE reads. The table lists about 22,000 distinct CDR3 sequences, around 4.6% of them singletons. This sequence was found in an adult who was a healthcare worker with PCR-confirmed SARS-CoV-2 infection or an uninfected control (not recorded which). Material: whole blood.

The CDR3 here is CASSILRWTRGNTDTQYF. The CDR3 nucleotides are TGTGCCAGCAGCATTCTGCGATGGACTAGGGGAAACACAGATACGCAGTATTTT. The chain has TRBV5-4 and TRBJ2-3, with 7 positions matching TRBD2. CDR1 and CDR2 from the germline V gene are SGHNT and YYREEE (reference sequence). V lost 4 bases, J lost 2 bases, and 16 bases stayed unmatched. The CDR3 is made up of 18 amino acids.